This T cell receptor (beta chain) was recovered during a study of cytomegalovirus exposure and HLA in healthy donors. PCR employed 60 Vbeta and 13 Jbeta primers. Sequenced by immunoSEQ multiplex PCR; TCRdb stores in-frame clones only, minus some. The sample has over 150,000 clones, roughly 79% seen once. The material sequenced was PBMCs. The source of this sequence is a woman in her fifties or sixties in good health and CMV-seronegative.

The CDR3 sequence: CASSLEGGTRYYEQYF. The DNA for the CDR3 is TGTGCCAGCAGCTTAGAAGGTGGGACTAGATATTACGAGCAGTACTTC. This chain connects TRBV11-3 to TRBJ2-7; TRBD2 aligns across 8 bases. Looked up from germline, CDR1 is SGHNT and CDR2 is YENEEA. Losses at the gene ends were 0 bases for V and 4 bases for J; bases not matched to a gene: 8. The length of the CDR3 is 16 residues.